Each of the 24 T cell receptor beta chains below was sequenced from the same sample in a study of T cells in Graves' hyperthyroidism and ophthalmopathy. Amplification yielded TCR beta CDR3 regions, with RNA transcripts as the source. The HTBI primer set was used in a first-round RT-PCR of the TCR CDR3. TCRdb analysed the multiplex PCR reads with MiXCR anew, one entry per CDR3 protein. The repertoire holds around 660,000 distinct CDR3 sequences, with 45% as singletons. Sequenced: peripheral blood or thyroid tissue (not recorded which). The receptors stem from an adult man with Graves' disease, either hyperthyroidism or ophthalmopathy (not recorded which).

This clonotype was found many times. V and J are TRBV7-9 and TRBJ1-2, with 10 bases aligning to TRBD1. Germline loops: CDR1 SEHNR, CDR2 FQNEAQ (reference sequence). This CDR3 has 15 amino acids. J was trimmed by 8 bases and V by 6 bases; bases with no gene match: 12. Written as DNA, the CDR3 is TGTGCCAGCAGAAACCGGGGACAGGGGCCGCAGGGCTACACCTTC. Translating it yields CASRNRGQGPQGYTF.

The CDR3 sequence: CASSDTTGYTF. The DNA for the CDR3 is TGTGCCAGCAGTGACACTACGGGCTACACCTTC. The rearrangement uses TRBV12-3 or TRBV12-4 and TRBJ1-2, with D unresolved. This CDR3 has 11 residues. V shed 5 bases and J shed 8 bases, with 9 bases lying between them.

This clonotype was seen only a few times. The chain carries TRBV20-1 and TRBJ1-4; maybe TRBD1 (5 bases). Trimming cost V 5 bases and J 7 bases, with 14 bases left between them. This CDR3 has 13 amino acids. Germline V gene lookup returns CDR1 DFQATT and CDR2 SNEGSKA (reference sequence). CDR3: CSAGQPAGEKLFF. CDR3 DNA: TGCAGTGCTGGACAACCGGCGGGTGAAAAACTGTTTTTT.

In this sample, this clonotype turned up many times. V and J are TRBV7-3 and TRBJ2-5, with 14 bases aligning to TRBD2. CDR1 and CDR2 (germline): SGHTA, FQGTGA. J gave up 6 bases and V 0 bases, and 3 bases lay outside the gene matches. This CDR3 has 16 residues. This CDR3 is CASSLTGTSGRKTQYF. In DNA, the CDR3 is TGTGCCAGCAGCTTAACGGGGACTAGCGGGAGAAAGACCCAGTACTTC.

The CDR3 nucleotides read TGTGCCAGTGAGTCGACTGCAATACCACCCCTCCACTTT. This gives the protein CASESTAIPPLHF. The rearrangement links TRBV19 to TRBJ1-6; D is uncertain. This CDR3 region has 13 residues. V was clipped by 8 bases and J by 11 bases, with 16 bases between them. The germline gives CDR1 LNHDA, CDR2 SQIVND (reference sequence).

The rearrangement uses TRBV20-1 and TRBJ2-7; 8 nucleotides agree with TRBD1. J gave up 2 bases and V 5 bases, and 8 bases lay outside the gene matches. The length of the CDR3 is 14 residues. Germline values: CDR1 DFQATT, CDR2 SNEGSKA (reference sequence). CDR3: CSAGAGQGTYEQYF. CDR3 in DNA: TGCAGTGCTGGGGCCGGACAGGGTACCTACGAGCAGTACTTC.

The chain uses TRBV9 and TRBJ2-5, with 7 bases lining up with TRBD1. V lost 0 bases to trimming and J lost 4 bases; unmatched junction nucleotides: 6. The CDR3 loop spans 15 amino acids. Germline V gene lookup returns CDR1 SGDLS and CDR2 YYNGEE. The CDR3 sequence: CASSVDGTAGETQYF. The CDR3 DNA reads as TGTGCCAGCAGCGTAGATGGGACAGCTGGAGAGACCCAGTACTTC. The full variable domain, its missing parts supplied by reference TRBV9 and TRBJ2-5, is DSGVTQTPKHLITATGQRVTLRCSPRSGDLSVYWYQQSLDQGLQFLIQYYNGEERAKGNILERFSAQQFPDLHSELNLSSLELGDSALYFCASSVDGTAGETQYFGPGTRLLVL.

The chain carries TRBV24-1 and TRBJ2-6, with TRBD1 matching over 9 bases. This CDR3 has 15 amino acids. Trimming cost V 7 bases and J 2 bases; bases outside gene matches: 2. Germline values: CDR1 KGHDR, CDR2 SFDVKD. This CDR3 reads CATRWDRAGANVLTF. The CDR3 bases are TGTGCCACCAGGTGGGACAGGGCTGGGGCCAACGTCCTGACTTTC.

The chain carries TRBV7-9 and TRBJ2-7, with D possibly being TRBD2 (6 bases). V lost 5 bases to trimming and J lost 5 bases, with 19 bases between them. The CDR3 is 15 amino acids. The germline V gene has CDR1 SEHNR and CDR2 FQNEAQ (reference sequence). As DNA, the CDR3 is TGTGCCAGCAGCCAATTCTCGGGAGCATCTGACGAGCAGTACTTC. It yields the protein CASSQFSGASDEQYF.

This clonotype came up a few times. V gene TRBV20-1 combines with J gene TRBJ1-4; weak D call: TRBD1 (5 bases). The CDR3 is 13 amino acids. Trimming shortened V by 1 base and J by 5 bases, and 8 bases separated the two germline ends. Germline V CDR1 and CDR2: DFQATT, SNEGSKA (reference sequence). The CDR3, as DNA: TGCAGTGCTAGAGCGGGGGGGAATGAAAAACTGTTTTTT. Amino acid sequence: CSARAGGNEKLFF.

As concerns this clonotype: A much bigger clone sits one base away, suggesting this may be a read error. The chain employs TRBV7-9 and TRBJ1-5; D remains ambiguous. Germline CDR1 and CDR2: SEHNR and FQNEAQ (reference sequence). The CDR3 totals 15 residues. The CDR3 is CAGSLGWEGGQPQHF. For the CDR3, the DNA is TGTGCCGGCAGCCTCGGTTGGGAGGGAGGTCAGCCCCAGCATTTT.

The chain has TRBV5-1 and TRBJ2-6; TRBD1 aligns across 8 bases. J was trimmed by 4 bases and V by 0 bases; bases with no gene match: 6. The CDR3 has 17 residues. Germline V lookup: CDR1 SGHRS, CDR2 YFSETQ. CDR3 loop: CASSLAPGGPGANVLTF. In nucleotides, the CDR3 is TGCGCCAGCAGCTTGGCTCCAGGGGGCCCCGGGGCCAACGTCCTGACTTTC.

On this clonotype itself: One end of the junction is discordant with germline, which a read error may explain. V gene TRBV11-2 combines with J gene TRBJ1-3; D remains unclear. Germline V gives CDR1 SGHAT, CDR2 FQNNGV. This CDR3 is built from 15 residues. CDR3 sequence: CASSLVTGPGNSIYF. The CDR3 nucleotides read TGTGCCAGCAGCTTGGTCACCGGGCCGGGAAACTCCATATATTTT.

The chain employs TRBV7-2 and TRBJ1-5; D might be TRBD1 (6 bases). Trimming pared 6 bases from V and 0 bases from J, leaving 9 bases between. Germline V gene lookup returns CDR1 SGHTA and CDR2 FQGNSA. The CDR3 loop spans 14 amino acids. The CDR3 is CASRVGGSNQPQHF. The CDR3 region has the DNA TGTGCCAGCAGGGTAGGGGGTAGCAATCAGCCCCAGCATTTT.

On this clonotype: A read error may explain this, as a much larger clone is one base away. The final CDR3 position lacks the conserved phenylalanine or tryptophan, pointing to a likely read error. The chain is built from TRBV7-2 and TRBJ1-6; no firm D call. Germline loops: CDR1 SGHTA, CDR2 FQGNSA. This CDR3 spans 13 amino acids. Trimming stripped 2 bases from V and 7 bases from J, with 6 bases between. In DNA form, the CDR3 reads TGTGCCAGCAGCTTATTGGAGAATTCACCCCTCCACCTT. Amino acids: CASSLLENSPLHL.

This clonotype was seen at least ten times. V gene TRBV29-1 combines with J gene TRBJ2-7, with 7 bases aligning to TRBD2. The ends lost 7 bases at V and 4 bases at J; junction bases unmatched: 10. CDR3 length: 13 residues. Germline values: CDR1 SQVTM, CDR2 ANQGSEA. CDR3 amino acids: CSAREGLGYEQYF. Here the CDR3 DNA reads TGCAGCGCGAGGGAGGGATTGGGTTACGAGCAGTACTTC.

This clonotype was detected many times. The rearrangement joins TRBV7-6 to TRBJ2-5; D unclear. This CDR3 is 13 amino acids long. CDR1 is SGHVS and CDR2 is FNYEAQ in the germline V gene. The V end was cut by 5 bases, the J end by 3 bases, with 10 bases between. CDR3 DNA sequence: TGTGCCAGCAGCGCTACATCGAAAGAGACCCAGTACTTC. Amino acid sequence: CASSATSKETQYF.

This rearrangement joins TRBV10-3 to TRBJ1-4, with 10 bases that match TRBD1. With 8 bases clipped from V and 2 bases from J, the junction kept 8 bases outside the gene matches. There are 16 residues in the CDR3. Germline V lookup: CDR1 ENHRY, CDR2 SYGVKD. The CDR3 DNA reads TGTGCCATCGGCCCAGGACAGGGGGGCACTAATGAAAAACTGTTTTTT. Translated: CAIGPGQGGTNEKLFF.

The V and J genes are TRBV14 and TRBJ1-1; no clear D gene. The CDR3 consists of 14 residues. V was trimmed by 0 bases and J by 4 bases, leaving 9 bases between them. The germline V gene has CDR1 SGHDN and CDR2 FVKESK. The CDR3 nucleotides read TGTGCCAGCAGCCAAGATGGGTTTGGCACTGAAGCTTTCTTT. It codes for CASSQDGFGTEAFF.

This clonotype was seen at least ten times. The chain employs TRBV25-1 and TRBJ1-6; 8 bases align to TRBD1. CDR1 and CDR2 from the germline V gene are MGHDK and SYGVNS. The CDR3 has 14 residues. V trimming: 4 bases; J trimming: 9 bases; junction bases outside the gene matches: 5. CDR3 DNA sequence: TGTGCCAGCAGTGCCCAGGGGGCGCGTTCACCCCTCCACTTT. Encoded protein: CASSAQGARSPLHF.

A word on this clonotype: A single base separates this from a much larger clone, so it may be a read error. The V call is TRBV25-1, the J call TRBJ1-1; TRBD1 matches at 8 bases. The CDR3 covers 16 residues. The germline gives CDR1 MGHDK, CDR2 SYGVNS. J lost 4 bases, V lost 4 bases, and 11 bases had no gene match. The CDR3 spells CASSAKAGGESTEAFF. Here the CDR3 DNA reads TGTGCCAGCAGTGCTAAGGCAGGGGGCGAGAGCACTGAAGCTTTCTTT.

The genes are TRBV29-1 and TRBJ1-1, with unresolved D. This CDR3 is built from 11 residues. Germline V gene sequence: CDR1 SQVTM, CDR2 ANQGSEA. Between the trimmed V and J ends, which lost 2 bases and 10 bases, there was a span of 11 bases. CDR3 residues: CSVESLAGAFF. The CDR3 DNA follows: TGCAGCGTTGAAAGCCTAGCGGGAGCTTTCTTT.

V usage is TRBV7-2 and J usage is TRBJ2-5, with 12 positions matching TRBD2. Germline CDR1 reads SGHTA; CDR2 reads FQGNSA. Trimming at V came to 5 bases and at J to 5 bases, leaving 9 bases not matched to a gene. The CDR3 has 16 residues. This chain's CDR3 is CASSARLAGAGETQYF. CDR3 nucleotides: TGTGCCAGCAGCGCCCGACTAGCGGGGGCCGGGGAGACCCAGTACTTC.

This clonotype was seen at least ten times. The chain has TRBV10-3 and TRBJ1-1; TRBD1 matches 9 bases. Germline CDR1 is ENHRY and CDR2 is SYGVKD. Trimming at V came to 6 bases and at J to 4 bases, leaving 6 bases not matched to a gene. The CDR3 sequence is 14 residues long. In DNA, the CDR3 is TGTGCCATCAGGGATGGACAGGGGACCACTGAAGCTTTCTTT. Residues: CAIRDGQGTTEAFF.